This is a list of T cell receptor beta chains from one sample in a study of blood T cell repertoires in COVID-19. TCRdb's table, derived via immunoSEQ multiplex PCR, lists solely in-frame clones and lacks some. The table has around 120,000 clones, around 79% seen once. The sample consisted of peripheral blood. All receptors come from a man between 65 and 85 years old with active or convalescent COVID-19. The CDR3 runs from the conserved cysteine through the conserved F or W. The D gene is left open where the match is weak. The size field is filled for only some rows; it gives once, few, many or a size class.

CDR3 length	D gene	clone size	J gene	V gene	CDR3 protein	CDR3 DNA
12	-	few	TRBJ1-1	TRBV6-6	CASRSQGVEAFF	TGTGCCAGCAGGTCACAGGGTGTTGAAGCTTTCTTT
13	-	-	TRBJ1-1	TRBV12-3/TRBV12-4	CASSLGHNTEAFF	TGTGCCAGCAGTCTCGGACATAACACTGAAGCTTTCTTT
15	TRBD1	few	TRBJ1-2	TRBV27	CASSPLGQGASGYTF	TGTGCCAGCAGCCCTTTGGGACAGGGGGCGAGTGGCTACACCTTC
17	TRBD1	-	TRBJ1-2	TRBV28	CASSLGTGSLLNYGYTF	TGTGCCAGCAGTCTCGGGACAGGGTCTCTATTGAACTATGGCTACACCTTC
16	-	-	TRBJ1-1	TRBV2	CASRSALRAVNTEAFF	TGTGCCAGCAGATCCGCTTTGCGGGCCGTGAACACTGAAGCTTTCTTT
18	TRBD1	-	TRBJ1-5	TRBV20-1	CSASSMGLQGVSNQPQHF	TGCAGTGCTAGTTCAATGGGTTTACAGGGGGTAAGCAATCAGCCCCAGCATTTT
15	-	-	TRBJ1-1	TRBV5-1	CASSRGHIMNTEAFF	TGCGCCAGCAGCCGGGGACATATTATGAACACTGAAGCTTTCTTT
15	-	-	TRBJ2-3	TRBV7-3	CASSPAGGHTDTQYF	TGTGCCAGCAGCCCAGCCGGGGGGCACACAGATACGCAGTATTTT
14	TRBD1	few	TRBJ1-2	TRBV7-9	CASSLAGQGDGYTF	TGTGCCAGCAGCTTAGCCGGGCAGGGGGATGGCTACACCTTC
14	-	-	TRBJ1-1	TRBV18	CASSPGGMNTEAFF	TGTGCCAGCTCACCCGGGGGGATGAACACTGAAGCTTTCTTT
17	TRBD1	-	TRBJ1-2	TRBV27	CASSQGTDLLSFYGYTF	TGTGCCAGCAGTCAGGGGACAGACCTACTTAGTTTCTATGGCTACACCTTC
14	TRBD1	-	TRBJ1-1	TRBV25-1	CASSETGPGTEAFF	TGTGCCAGCAGTGAGACAGGGCCAGGGACTGAAGCTTTCTTT
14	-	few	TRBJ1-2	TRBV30	CAWSVGRGWGGYTF	TGTGCCTGGAGTGTGGGCAGGGGATGGGGTGGCTACACCTTC
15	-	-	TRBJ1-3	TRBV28	CASSPPSGSGNTIYF	TGTGCCAGCAGTCCCCCTAGTGGCTCTGGAAACACCATATATTTT
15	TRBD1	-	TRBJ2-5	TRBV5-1	CASSLAWTGMETQYF	TGCGCCAGCAGCTTGGCGTGGACAGGGATGGAGACCCAGTACTTC
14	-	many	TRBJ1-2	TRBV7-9	CASSLPGRGDGYTF	TGTGCCAGCAGCTTACCCGGACGGGGGGATGGCTACACCTTC
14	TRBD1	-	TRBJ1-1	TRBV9	CASSQGTGGTEAFF	TGTGCCAGCAGCCAAGGGACAGGGGGCACTGAAGCTTTCTTT
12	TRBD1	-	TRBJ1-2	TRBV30	CARGQGVDGYTF	TGTGCCAGGGGACAGGGGGTCGATGGCTACACCTTC
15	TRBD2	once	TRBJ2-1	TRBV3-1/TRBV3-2	CASSQAGGNYNEQFF	TGTGCCAGCAGCCAAGCGGGGGGGAACTACAATGAGCAGTTCTTC
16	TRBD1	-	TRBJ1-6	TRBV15	CATSPRDRGIMSPLHF	TGTGCCACCAGCCCCCGGGACAGGGGAATTATGTCACCCCTCCACTTT
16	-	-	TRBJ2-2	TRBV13	CASSLRDIANTGELFF	TGTGCCAGCAGCCTCCGGGACATCGCGAACACCGGGGAGCTGTTTTTT
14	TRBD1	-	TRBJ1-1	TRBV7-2	CASSFHRQGLEAFF	TGTGCCAGCAGCTTTCATAGACAGGGTCTAGAAGCTTTCTTT
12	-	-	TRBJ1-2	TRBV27	CATSGGRPGYTF	TGTGCCACCTCCGGAGGCCGACCGGGCTACACCTTC
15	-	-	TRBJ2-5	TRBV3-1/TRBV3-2	CASSQWGDSQETQYF	TGTGCCAGCAGCCAATGGGGGGACTCCCAAGAGACCCAGTACTTC
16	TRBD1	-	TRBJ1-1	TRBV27	CASSFGDRGLDTEAFF	TGTGCCAGCAGTTTCGGGGACAGGGGTCTGGACACTGAAGCTTTCTTT
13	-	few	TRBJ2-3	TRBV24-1	CATSDSYTDTQYF	TGTGCCACCAGTGATTCCTACACAGATACGCAGTATTTT
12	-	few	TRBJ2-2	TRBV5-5	CASSRAGGELFF	TGTGCCAGCAGCCGGGCGGGCGGGGAGCTGTTTTTT
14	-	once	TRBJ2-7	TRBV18	CASSPGGGDSEQYF	TGTGCCAGCTCACCAGGTGGCGGAGATAGTGAGCAGTACTTC
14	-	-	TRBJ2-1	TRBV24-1	CATSERGGGDEQFF	TGTGCCACCAGTGAAAGAGGAGGGGGCGACGAGCAGTTCTTC
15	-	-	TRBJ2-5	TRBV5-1	CASSLRQAAAETQYF	TGCGCCAGCAGCCTCCGACAGGCAGCTGCCGAGACCCAGTACTTC
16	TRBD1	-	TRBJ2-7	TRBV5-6	CASSLWDRGYSYEQYF	TGTGCCAGCAGCTTGTGGGACAGGGGATACTCCTACGAGCAGTACTTC
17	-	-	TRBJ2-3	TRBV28	CASVPRRGKGETDTQYF	TGTGCCAGCGTACCGAGAAGAGGAAAGGGGGAGACAGATACGCAGTATTTT
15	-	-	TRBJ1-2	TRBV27	CASSSGRGWDYGYTF	TGTGCCAGCAGTTCGGGCAGGGGATGGGACTATGGCTACACCTTC
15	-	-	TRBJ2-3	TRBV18	CASSPIGSETDTQYF	TGTGCCAGCTCACCAATTGGGAGTGAAACAGATACGCAGTATTTT
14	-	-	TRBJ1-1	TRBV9	CASSVGGQNTEAFF	TGTGCCAGCAGCGTAGGGGGACAGAACACTGAAGCTTTCTTT
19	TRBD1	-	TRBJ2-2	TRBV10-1	CASSDSGQGRIPNTGELFF	TGCGCCAGCAGTGACTCAGGACAGGGGCGCATACCAAACACCGGGGAGCTGTTTTTT
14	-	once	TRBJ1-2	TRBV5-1	CASSLAGQLEGYTF	TGCGCCAGCAGCTTGGCCGGACAATTGGAAGGCTACACCTTC
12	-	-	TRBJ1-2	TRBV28	CASSLDQAGYTF	TGTGCCAGCAGTTTAGACCAGGCTGGCTACACCTTC
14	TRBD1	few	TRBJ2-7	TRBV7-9	CASSFRTGDHEQYF	TGTGCCAGCAGCTTCCGGACAGGGGACCACGAGCAGTACTTC
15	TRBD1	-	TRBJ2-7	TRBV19	CASSAGTGGMYEQYF	TGTGCCAGTTCCGCCGGGACAGGGGGAATGTACGAGCAGTACTTC
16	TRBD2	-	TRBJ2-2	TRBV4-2	CASSPWTSENTGELFF	TGTGCCAGCAGCCCCTGGACTAGCGAGAACACCGGGGAGCTGTTTTTT
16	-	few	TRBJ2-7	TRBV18	CASSPEGSRNQYEQYF	TGTGCCAGCTCACCAGAAGGGAGTCGGAATCAGTACGAGCAGTACTTC
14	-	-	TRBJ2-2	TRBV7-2	CASSPSGNTGELFF	TGTGCCAGCAGCCCTTCAGGGAACACCGGGGAGCTGTTTTTT
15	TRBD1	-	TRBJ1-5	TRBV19	CASSRQGSANQPQHF	TGTGCCAGTAGTCGACAGGGAAGTGCAAATCAGCCCCAGCATTTT
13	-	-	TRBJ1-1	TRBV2	CASSEQGYTEAFF	TGTGCCAGCAGTGAACAGGGTTACACTGAAGCTTTCTTT
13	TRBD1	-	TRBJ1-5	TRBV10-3	CAVRDRADQPQHF	TGTGCCGTCCGGGACAGGGCTGATCAGCCCCAGCATTTT
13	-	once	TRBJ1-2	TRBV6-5	CASSYSSWSSYTF	TGTGCCAGCAGTTACTCGAGCTGGAGCAGCTACACCTTC
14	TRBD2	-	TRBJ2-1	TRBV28	CASTNGGSYNEQFF	TGTGCCAGTACAAACGGGGGGTCCTACAATGAGCAGTTCTTC
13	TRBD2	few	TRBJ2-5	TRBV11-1	CASSRTSRETQYF	TGTGCCAGCAGCCGGACTAGCAGAGAGACCCAGTACTTC
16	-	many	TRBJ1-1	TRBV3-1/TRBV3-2	CASSQGLQGMNTEAFF	TGTGCCAGCAGCCAAGGTCTTCAGGGTATGAACACTGAAGCTTTCTTT
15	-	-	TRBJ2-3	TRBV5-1	CASSLGASGTDTQYF	TGCGCCAGCAGCTTAGGAGCGTCGGGCACAGATACGCAGTATTTT
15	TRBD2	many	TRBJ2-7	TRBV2	CASKLAGAPTEEQYF	TGTGCCAGCAAGCTAGCGGGGGCCCCTACTGAGGAGCAGTACTTC
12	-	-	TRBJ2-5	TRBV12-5	CASAPGRETQYF	TGTGCTAGTGCCCCGGGAAGGGAGACCCAGTACTTC
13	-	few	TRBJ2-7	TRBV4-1	CASSRRLADEQYF	TGCGCCAGCAGCCGCCGCCTAGCCGACGAGCAGTACTTC
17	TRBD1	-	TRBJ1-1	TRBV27	CASSFRDRAVGGTEAFF	TGTGCCAGCAGTTTTCGGGACAGGGCCGTCGGAGGCACTGAAGCTTTCTTT
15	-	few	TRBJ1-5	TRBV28	CASKSAGVGNQPQHF	TGTGCCAGCAAATCGGCAGGGGTGGGCAATCAGCCCCAGCATTTT
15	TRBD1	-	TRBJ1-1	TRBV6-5	CASSRPGGSGTEAFF	TGTGCCAGCAGTCGTCCAGGGGGAAGCGGGACTGAAGCTTTCTTT
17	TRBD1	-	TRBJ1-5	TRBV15	CATSRVRTGGGNQPQHF	TGTGCCACCAGCAGAGTTAGGACAGGGGGCGGCAATCAGCCCCAGCATTTT
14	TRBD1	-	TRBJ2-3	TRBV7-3	CASSSTGGADTQYF	TGTGCCAGCAGCTCGACAGGGGGCGCAGATACGCAGTATTTT
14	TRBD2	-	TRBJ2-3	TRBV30	CAWSVLAGGDTQYF	TGTGCCTGGAGTGTACTAGCGGGGGGAGATACGCAGTATTTT